This T cell receptor beta chain emerged from a study of T cells in Graves' hyperthyroidism and ophthalmopathy (dated by TCRdb to about 2019). Some background on the complete study: Peripheral blood samples were taken at initial diagnosis, before any treatment was given. The paper reports TCR Vbeta CDR3 sequencing of some 140 peripheral blood samples: around 45 ophthalmopathy, around 80 hyperthyroidism and some 17 progressor patients. In six Graves' hyperthyroidism patients, the study also compared T-cell repertoires from thyroid tissue with T-cell repertoires from blood. Whether ophthalmopathy could be predicted prospectively was tested in an independent validation cohort made up of approximately 19 hyperthyroidism patients plus 17 patients who later progressed to ophthalmopathy. Once sampling was done, hyperthyroidism patients were given methimazole at a starting dose of 30 mg daily, whereas ophthalmopathy patients were given high-dose intravenous methylprednisolone. The approximately 100 discovery patients were divided at random into training and test sets in a 7:3 ratio. A discovery cohort of about 100 patients, 43 with Graves' ophthalmopathy and approximately 57 with stable Graves' hyperthyroidism, was used to find distinguishing TCR V-J signatures.

Findings and caveats that apply to the study as a whole: In validation, the model predicted progression to ophthalmopathy with approximately 71% sensitivity and about 73% specificity, a median of around 6.6 months before onset. Most expanded thyroid clonotypes (frequency above 0.001) were also detected in blood, a finding suggesting that blood repertoires may reflect thyroid immune responses. Sample size was not statistically predetermined, and investigators were not blinded to group allocation. A model built on a 13 V-J signature distinguished ophthalmopathy from stable hyperthyroidism, reaching around 87% sensitivity and approximately 81% specificity in cross-validation and 80%/75% in testing.

Moderately to severely active disease, a Clinical Activity Score of at least 3, a NOSPECS grade of at least 4, and a duration under 3 months were present in ophthalmopathy patients. Any patient with an uncontrolled infection, another autoimmune disease, pregnancy or lactation was excluded. Diagnoses were established on the basis of clinical symptoms, serum thyroxine and TRAb, thyroid ultrasound, and orbital computed tomography. PBMCs were separated from roughly 9.3 ml of fresh peripheral blood using Ficoll-Paque density gradient centrifugation. Trizol reagent was used to extract total RNA, and RNA quality was then checked on an Agilent 2100 Bioanalyzer. The TCR beta CDR3 regions were amplified from the RNA transcripts. The first round of RT-PCR for the TCR CDR3 was performed with the HTBI primer set and the Qiagen OneStep RT-PCR kit. The libraries were constructed in a second round of multiplex PCR and then size-selected and purified. Paired-end sequencing of the libraries was performed with 100 bp reads on an Illumina HiSeq2000. The original pipeline was this. SOAPnuke was used to process the raw data, with reads discarded if the reads contained adapters or uncalled bases, had a mean Phred below 15, or lacked an exact constant-primer or identifier match. High-quality paired reads were merged with COPE v1.2.5, and unique nucleotide sequences were defined as clonotypes. Clonotypes were aligned to IMGT TRBV, TRBD and TRBJ reference segments using MiTCR v1.1. The analysis included only V-J combinations with a frequency above 0.0001, which together covered 99% to 99.2% of the repertoires. A TCS score was defined as the ratio of F50 (clonal expansion) to E x V (chaos), with BLOSUM62-based TCRdist applied between CDR3 peptides within each V-J. Welch's t-statistics and random forest reduced roughly 500 V-J features to about 12, which were used in a naive Bayes classifier (R e1071). The public reads were reprocessed in TCRdb via fastp at Q25 and MiXCR, keeping in-frame beta chains. All rows with the same CDR3 protein become a single entry with the most common DNA and genes. Here the V and J calls rest on TCRdb's processing, not on the authors' analysis. Counted in this sample were about 270,000 distinct CDR3 sequences; about 20% of them appeared once. The ten largest clonotypes hold roughly 60% of the sample.

This clonotype was seen more than once but under ten times. The specificity of this receptor is unknown. The sample holds no much larger clone one base away, and base qualities are not on file. This clonotype originated in a man aged 25-45 years with Graves' ophthalmopathy. Sequencing input: blood.

The CDR3 corresponds to CASIGTGGANVLTF. The sequence in DNA is TGTGCCAGCATAGGGACAGGGGGGGCCAACGTCCTGACTTTC. The rearrangement joined TRBV2 to TRBJ2-6, with 9 bases matching TRBD1. The CDR3 runs 14 amino acids, cysteine and phenylalanine included. CDR3 DNA only is kept here, 42 bases in frame from base 1. CDR1 is given as SNHLY and CDR2 as FYNNEI, both from the germline V gene. The junction shows trimming of 7 bases on V and 4 bases on J, and the gene matches do not reach 2 bases of it.